The entry below describes one T cell receptor beta chain. Its antigen specificity is not known. Base qualities are not recorded, but no much larger clone differs from it by a single base. The trim is 3 bases for V and 7 bases for J, with a gap of 16 bases between the germline ends. Measured from the cysteine to the phenylalanine, the CDR3 is 15 residues long. Only CDR3 DNA remains: 45 bases, in frame from the first base. According to the germline V gene, CDR1 reads SNHLY and CDR2 reads FYNNEI. This entry comes from a study of cytomegalovirus exposure and HLA in healthy donors (dated by TCRdb to about 2017). As for the study more broadly: According to an earlier analysis of a few hundred of the donors, some 180 million T cells yielded approximately 120 million unique TCR beta sequences and more than 250 Gb of sequence data. An early release that covered roughly 600 HLA-typed donors contained 300 to 350 gigabases of sequencing data and around 80 million unique TCR sequences. The genetic ancestry cluster associated with self-reported Caucasian donors included 65% to 90% of the roughly 410 genotyped donors. The aim of the study was to test whether cataloging public T cell receptors could identify signatures of past pathogen exposure. The study profiled the T cell repertoires of about 640 subjects by immunosequencing and related them to cytomegalovirus serostatus. A separate validation cohort of over a hundred different subjects was used in addition to the 666-subject first cohort. To predict cytomegalovirus infection status, the study brought together high-throughput TCR immunosequencing, statistical association of individual TCRs with disease status, and machine learning. A later analysis re-analyzed previously published TCR beta repertoires from 550 to 700 donors and added high-resolution HLA genotyping to study TCR occurrence patterns. Rather than drawing on any new phenotypic data, the later analysis identified candidate immune exposures from TCR beta sequences and the way those sequences occurred across donors. An earlier analysis of 587 of the donors applied high-throughput TCR beta sequencing to assess whether each TCR beta V gene segment acted as functional or pseudogenic. Donor age, sex, ethnicity and CMV serostatus were collected together with the repertoire data. Genome-wide SNP genotypes for about 55% of the roughly 670 donors were used in a later genetic analysis, which treated that subset as a discovery cohort. All discovery cohort repertoires had been generated on a single sequencing platform. Both class I and class II loci were covered by HLA typing, at four-digit resolution. Typing coverage differed by locus: A, B, C, DRB1 and DQB1 were typed in roughly 629-630 donors, DQA1 in 522, DPA1 in around 610, and DPB1 in just under 490. Five DR-DQ haplotypes were handled as single units for association and clustering, since linkage in the cohort was strong. Among 398 genotyped donors of the cohort, an average of approximately 240,000 unique TCR beta nucleotide sequences was sequenced per donor, of which roughly 18% were non-productive.

The cohort consisted of 650 to 850 healthy bone marrow donors. Cohort members were all nominally healthy when sampled, although unrecorded immune exposures were likely present. The donor tested CMV seronegative and was one of the 352 seronegative cohort members. Every donor gave a peripheral blood sample, and the peripheral blood mononuclear cells from that sample were used for TCR beta sequencing. The Qiagen DNeasy Blood Extraction Kit was used to extract genomic DNA from the blood cell samples. The study at large found these results: For the cohort, immune exposure information was limited to CMV serostatus. According to a later genetic analysis, donors in an Asian-associated ancestry cluster had fewer N-insertions in productive TCRs than the roughly 700-donor mean. Specific HLA alleles were associated with 16,951 TCR beta sequences at a false discovery rate of 0.05 in a later analysis. The classifier was reported to diagnose cytomegalovirus status with high specificity and sensitivity in both the original and validation cohorts. The presence/absence analyses assumed that sequencing depth was roughly uniform across donors, and that assumption may not be true. HLA typing was unavailable for some donors at each locus, so association tests used only the typed subset. In a later analysis, most CMV-associated TCR beta chains were found to appear HLA-restricted, with HLA associations seemingly driven largely by CMV exposure. Approximately 16 rarely observed V segments, including chromosome 9 orphons, were excluded from the earlier analysis of about 600 of the donors because counts were too low. Several of the top co-occurrence clusters appeared to be linked to parvovirus B19, influenza, CMV and Epstein-Barr virus, according to a later analysis. A few of the identified cytomegalovirus-associated TCR beta chains were confirmed in vitro to be specific for cytomegalovirus antigens. In a later analysis, HLA-associated TCR beta chains showed more clonal expansion and lower generation probabilities than non-associated chains that were equally common. An earlier analysis of approximately 500 of the donors showed that most TCR beta V segments appeared in productive rearrangements either about 87% or about 30% of the time, which broadly matched IMGT annotations. In a later analysis, the rate of TCR association differed among HLA loci, with DRB1 alleles having the most associated TCRs and HLA-C alleles having the fewest. The sequencing pipeline was judged likely to have produced a cluster of highly shared sequence variants as a technical artifact. Some IMGT-functional V segments, including TRBV6-2 and TRBV6-3, could not be told apart with the 87-base-pair reads, so those segments were excluded. A total of about 150 TCR beta chains were listed by the study as associated with cytomegalovirus. A further reported finding was that TCR beta sequences accurately predicted the HLA-A and HLA-B alleles for most subjects in the first cohort. The authors suggested that the approach could potentially be generalized to other disease states and immunological phenotypes. This cohort had only TCR beta chains sequenced, and the lack of alpha or paired-chain data limited which features could be detected. Most TCR sequences were observed very rarely across donors, whereas some public TCRs were present in many individuals. Correlated functional status among segregating V segments might be attributable to linkage disequilibrium, but an unknown experimental factor could not be ruled out. When HLA alleles, especially DR and DQ, strongly co-occurred, attributing TCR associations to individual alleles was difficult. An association between a missense DCLRE1C variant and V-gene and J-gene trimming of TCR beta chains was found in a later genetic analysis and replicated in an independent cohort.

Library preparation used the immunoSEQ multiplex PCR assay. The multiplex PCR relied on a mix of 60 forward primers for TCR Vbeta segments and 13 reverse primers for TCR Jbeta segments. Amplification of the CDR3 region of rearranged TCR beta genes was performed with a multiplex PCR assay on genomic DNA. The amplified TCR beta libraries were sequenced on the Illumina HiSeq System as 87-base-pair reads. In the paper's pipeline: In a later analysis, some 80 million unique TCR beta chains were counted across the 690 or so repertoires, and approximately 9.9 million of these chains were shared by at least two donors. Raw reads were error-corrected and collapsed into unique sequences with a nearest-neighbor algorithm that merged closely related sequences to remove PCR and sequencing errors. Alignment of CDR3 sequences to IMGT reference sequences was used to assign V, D and J gene segments. For a sequence to be retained, a match of at least six nucleotides was required to both a V gene segment and a J gene segment. A rearrangement counted as productive if the CDR3 had no stop codons and remained in frame with V and J, and every other rearrangement counted as non-productive. CDR3 was defined according to IMGT convention as the region running from the second conserved V-encoded cysteine to the conserved J-encoded phenylalanine. In an earlier analysis of around 540 of the donors, sequences lacking an unambiguous match to a single V gene segment were excluded. In an earlier analysis of about 590 of the donors, a V segment was called functional when productive rearrangements were above 56.7%, and segregating when the standard deviation between donors exceeded 5%. To diagnose cytomegalovirus status from the catalog of TCR beta chain sequences, a statistical classification framework was built. In a later analysis, V and J genes were assigned by comparing TCR nucleotide sequences against IMGT/GENE-DB human TR gene sequences. A later analysis assigned CDR3 sequences and most-parsimonious VDJ recombination scenarios with the TCRdist pipeline. In a later analysis, every TCR beta chain was defined by the combination of its CDR3 amino acid sequence and its V-gene family, and reads without a unique V-gene family were dropped. As a way to deal with suspected cross-contamination and a sequencing artifact, a later analysis dropped hundreds of nucleotide sequences that were highly shared and had low generation probability. A later analysis calculated a clonal expansion index for each public chain from normalized within-repertoire ranks of inferred template counts. In a later analysis, generation probabilities were computed with a VDJ recombination model fitted to out-of-frame rearrangements, and the resulting probabilities were checked against IGoR. Hypergeometric tests were used in a later analysis to score TCR-TCR, TCR-HLA and TCR-CMV co-occurrence, with a repertoire-size bias correction applied to the TCR pairs. False discovery rates were estimated in a later analysis by permuting HLA or CMV assignments 20 times. In a later analysis, co-occurring TCRs were grouped using DBSCAN, and TCRdist sequence similarity was added for clustering within HLA-allele-positive subsets. Repertoires with fewer than 30,000 or more than 120,000 public chains, plus five repertoires with anomalous nucleotide sharing, were excluded from co-occurrence clustering. The immuneACCESS repertoire file appears here via TCRdb, limited to in-frame rearrangements. These files lack a portion of the clones; in checked studies, under half of the deficit traces to unresolved V genes, and the cause of the others is not known. V, J and clone size were drawn from that table, and D and trimming were deduced from the DNA. Within this sample are about 190,000 clones, with about four fifths of them counted one time only. Around 0.26% of the sample comes from the top ten.

The chain is made from TRBV2 and TRBJ1-5; the D gene is unclear. The TCR originated in a boy aged 5-17 years in good health and CMV-seronegative. Sequenced sample: PBMCs. The nucleotides are TGTGCCAGCAGTGATATGGGCCGAGGAGGCCAGCCCCAGCATTTT. Translated, this is CASSDMGRGGQPQHF.